These 32 T cell receptor beta chains came from one sample sequenced in a study of cytomegalovirus exposure and HLA in healthy donors. Amplification used 60 Vbeta primers and 13 Jbeta primers. Repertoires were generated with immunoSEQ multiplex PCR, while TCRdb's copy carries only in-frame clones and drops some. The data show tens of thousands of clones, around 70% seen once. Sequenced: PBMCs. These receptors all stem from a man younger than 45 in good health and CMV-seronegative.

This clone was seen a few times. The V gene is TRBV2, the J gene TRBJ2-7; 7 bases are shared with TRBD1. The trim removed 4 bases at V and 2 bases at J, leaving 11 bases unmatched. The CDR3 covers 16 residues. The V gene's germline CDR1 is SNHLY and CDR2 FYNNEI. DNA of the CDR3: TGTGCCAGCAGTGGGACGGGGACAGTCCAACCCTACGAGCAGTACTTC. Translating it yields CASSGTGTVQPYEQYF.

The J gene is TRBJ2-1, the V gene TRBV7-2; TRBD2 is a possible D gene (5 bases). V was shortened by 2 bases and J by 7 bases, with 9 bases between the two germline ends. The length of the CDR3 is 13 residues. CDR1 and CDR2 (germline): SGHTA, FQGNSA. The CDR3 DNA sequence: TGTGCCAGCAGCTTATTCAGAGGGAATGAGCAGTTCTTC. Translated: CASSLFRGNEQFF.

The rearrangement links TRBV28 to TRBJ1-2; TRBD1 aligns across 10 bases. The CDR3 has 17 amino acids. The trim removed 6 bases at V and 9 bases at J, leaving 19 bases unmatched. Germline lookup yields CDR1 MDHEN and CDR2 SYDVKM. This chain's CDR3 is CASRPSAGTGELPSYTF. CDR3 in DNA: TGTGCCAGCAGACCGAGCGCCGGGACAGGGGAACTTCCAAGCTACACCTTC.

The chain is built from TRBV25-1 and TRBJ2-1; D gene unclear. The CDR3 is made up of 12 amino acids. Between the trimmed V and J ends, which lost 3 bases and 8 bases, there was a span of 8 bases. The germline gives CDR1 MGHDK, CDR2 SYGVNS. The CDR3 protein is CASSDLFYEQFF. CDR3 DNA: TGTGCCAGCAGTGATTTATTCTATGAGCAGTTCTTC.

This clone appeared a few times. The chain joins TRBV2 to TRBJ1-3; TRBD1 is a possible D gene (5 bases). V lost 6 bases and J lost 7, with 13 bases in between. The length of the CDR3 is 13 residues. Germline V lookup: CDR1 SNHLY, CDR2 FYNNEI. Written as DNA, the CDR3 is TGTGCCAGCAGGGCGGGGGTAGAGAACACCATATATTTT. Translation gives CASRAGVENTIYF.

The chain combines TRBV5-1 with TRBJ2-7, with 9 positions matching TRBD2. CDR1 SGHRS and CDR2 YFSETQ come from the germline V gene. The CDR3 length is 14 residues. After removal of 1 base from V and 1 base from J, the junction contained 0 bases not matched to a gene. CDR3 in DNA: TGCGCCAGCAGCTTGACTAGCGGGTCCTACGAGCAGTACTTC. As protein: CASSLTSGSYEQYF.

The chain recombines TRBV6-1 with TRBJ2-7; no clear D gene. From germline, CDR1 is MNHNS and CDR2 SASEGT. V was trimmed by 0 bases and J by 11 bases, leaving 11 bases between them. This CDR3 contains 12 residues. Here the CDR3 DNA reads TGTGCCAGCAGTGAAGCGAGTCCCATGAAGTACTTC. It is translated as CASSEASPMKYF.

The chain links TRBV6-5 to TRBJ1-2; a weak D match, TRBD1 (5 bases). CDR1 and CDR2 from the germline V gene are MNHEY and SVGAGI. The CDR3 covers 14 residues. V gave up 0 bases and J gave up 4 bases, with 9 bases separating them. CDR3 nucleotide sequence: TGTGCCAGCAGTTACTCCAGGGTGTCCTATGGCTACACCTTC. It yields the protein CASSYSRVSYGYTF.

The chain combines TRBV19 with TRBJ2-7; no definite D call. This CDR3 has 15 residues. CDR1 is LNHDA and CDR2 is SQIVND in the germline V gene (reference sequence). V was cut by 0 bases and J by 0 bases, with 9 bases left in between. DNA for the CDR3: TGTGCCAGTAGTATAGATACGAGGAACTCCTACGAGCAGTACTTC. Its translation is CASSIDTRNSYEQYF. Looking up the rest from reference TRBV19 and TRBJ2-7 gives the full variable domain: DGGITQSPKYLFRKEGQNVTLSCEQNLNHDAMYWYRQDPGQGLRLIYYSQIVNDFQKGDIAEGYSVSREKKESFPLTVTSAQKNPTAFYLCASSIDTRNSYEQYFGPGTRLTVT.

This clone was seen a handful of times. The rearrangement links TRBV29-1 to TRBJ2-7, with unresolved D. V was trimmed by 0 bases and J by 3 bases, leaving 6 bases between them. In germline, CDR1 is SQVTM, CDR2 ANQGSEA. The CDR3 is made up of 12 amino acids. The CDR3 here is CSVEERDYEQYF. The CDR3 nucleotides read TGCAGCGTTGAAGAACGAGACTACGAGCAGTACTTC.

DNA of the CDR3: TGTGCCAGCTCACCGGAACAGGCGCTAAACTATGGCTACACCTTC. Amino acid sequence: CASSPEQALNYGYTF. This rearrangement joins TRBV18 to TRBJ1-2, with D perhaps TRBD1 (5 bases). V was trimmed by 3 bases and J by 2 bases, leaving 13 bases between them. This CDR3 region has 15 residues. The germline gives CDR1 KGHSH, CDR2 LQKENI.

The chain couples TRBV28 to TRBJ2-5; 8 bases match TRBD1. With V trimmed by 6 bases and J by 2 bases, 8 bases remained unmatched. This CDR3 has 15 residues. The germline V gene has CDR1 MDHEN and CDR2 SYDVKM. For the CDR3, the DNA is TGTGCCAGCAGCCGCTCGACAGGGGTGCAAGAGACCCAGTACTTC. Its translation is CASSRSTGVQETQYF.

This clone was observed once. This chain joins TRBV18 and TRBJ2-7; 15 bases align to TRBD2. V lost 3 bases, J lost 10 bases, and 7 bases stayed unmatched. CDR1 and CDR2 from the germline V gene are KGHSH and LQKENI. The CDR3 totals 15 residues. Here the CDR3 reads CASSPPGLAGGGQYF. In DNA form, the CDR3 reads TGTGCCAGCTCACCCCCGGGACTAGCGGGGGGAGGACAGTACTTC. The whole variable domain, remainder taken from reference TRBV18 and TRBJ2-7, is NAGVMQNPRHLVRRRGQEARLRCSPMKGHSHVYWYRQLPEEGLKFMVYLQKENIIDESGMPKERFSAEFPKEGPSILRIQQVVRGDSAAYFCASSPPGLAGGGQYFGPGTRLTVT.

J is TRBJ1-4 and V is TRBV19; perhaps TRBD1 as D (5 bases). The CDR3 spans 15 residues. V was shortened by 3 bases and J by 4 bases, with 12 bases between the two germline ends. The germline CDR1 and CDR2 sequences are LNHDA and SQIVND (reference sequence). CDR3 DNA: TGTGCCAGTAGTATGAGTGGGGGACTTAATGAAAAACTGTTTTTT. It yields the protein CASSMSGGLNEKLFF.

The V call is TRBV25-1, the J call TRBJ1-2, with a tentative D call TRBD1 (5 bases). V was cut by 3 bases and J by 4 bases, with 9 bases left in between. The CDR3 consists of 13 residues. Per germline, CDR1 MGHDK and CDR2 SYGVNS. CDR3 sequence (DNA): TGTGCCAGCAGTGACAGACAGAGCTATGGCTACACCTTC. Protein: CASSDRQSYGYTF.

This clone was counted a few times. The CDR3 DNA sequence: TGTGCCAGTTCGAGGGGGGATACGCAGTATTTT. This sequence encodes CASSRGDTQYF. The gene calls are TRBV6-1 and TRBJ2-3, with a weak D call TRBD1 (6 bases). The CDR3 sequence is 11 residues long. Between the trimmed V and J ends, which lost 9 bases and 6 bases, there was a span of 10 bases. Germline loops: CDR1 MNHNS, CDR2 SASEGT.

The V and J genes are TRBV14 and TRBJ1-2, with 9 bases fitting TRBD1. The CDR3 covers 14 residues. Looked up from germline, CDR1 is SGHDN and CDR2 is FVKESK. The J segment lost 8 bases and the V segment lost 4 bases, leaving 8 bases of the junction unmatched. CDR3 coding DNA: TGTGCCAGCAGCCTTGGACAGGGGAGTTTCGGCTACACCTTC. Its protein product is CASSLGQGSFGYTF.

The chain links TRBV5-8 to TRBJ2-5, with TRBD1 identical over 7 bases. There are 15 residues in the CDR3. In germline, CDR1 is SGHTS, CDR2 YDEGEE. The J segment lost 0 bases and the V segment lost 7 bases, leaving 9 bases of the junction unmatched. This CDR3 is CASANRGPYQETQYF. CDR3 sequence (DNA): TGTGCCAGCGCTAACAGGGGTCCGTACCAAGAGACCCAGTACTTC.

This clone was found a few times. V is TRBV4-1 and J is TRBJ2-2; TRBD2 might be the D (6 bases). Germline values: CDR1 MGHRA, CDR2 YSYEKL. CDR3 length: 15 amino acids. The germline V and J ends were trimmed by 4 bases and 4 bases, with 13 bases remaining between them. The CDR3 here is CASSPTGTGTGELFF. The CDR3 bases are TGCGCCAGCAGCCCAACCGGGACTGGCACCGGGGAGCTGTTTTTT.

This clone appeared a few times. The chain carries TRBV4-2 and TRBJ2-1; weak D call: TRBD1 (5 bases). This CDR3 region has 14 residues. Per the germline V gene, CDR1 is LGHNA and CDR2 is YNFKEQ. Trimming left V 0 bases short and J 7 bases short, with 10 bases between. CDR3: CASSQDWQGNEQFF. CDR3 nucleotides: TGTGCCAGCAGCCAAGATTGGCAGGGAAATGAGCAGTTCTTC.

The chain recombines TRBV4-1 with TRBJ1-1; D is possibly TRBD1 (5 bases). Germline V gene data show CDR1 as MGHRA and CDR2 as YSYEKL. This CDR3 spans 15 amino acids. Trimming removed 0 bases at V and 5 bases at J, with 13 bases between. Here the CDR3 DNA reads TGCGCCAGCAGCCAAGATGGGGGGAGAGGGACTGAAGCTTTCTTT. Protein sequence: CASSQDGGRGTEAFF.

The CDR3 region has the DNA TGTGCCAGTAGTATGGTAGTTTCCTACGAGCAGTACTTC. Protein: CASSMVVSYEQYF. V is TRBV19 and J is TRBJ2-7; unclear D gene. The V end lost 3 bases, the J end lost 1 base, and 7 bases lay between the germline ends. Germline-derived CDR1 and CDR2 are LNHDA and SQIVND (reference sequence). The CDR3 runs to 13 residues.

The chain links TRBV30 to TRBJ1-5; TRBD1 aligns across 7 bases. With V trimmed by 0 bases and J by 5 bases, 7 bases remained unmatched. Germline CDR1 and CDR2: GTSNPN and SVGIG (reference sequence). The CDR3 totals 15 residues. The CDR3 coding sequence is TGTGCCTGGAGTGTGGGGGACAGCCAGCATCAGCCCCAGCATTTT. Its protein product is CAWSVGDSQHQPQHF.

Written as DNA, the CDR3 is TGCGCCAGCAGCTTCGGGGACGAGCAGTACTTC. Translated: CASSFGDEQYF. J is TRBJ2-7 and V is TRBV5-1, with D perhaps matching TRBD2 (5 bases). V lost 2 bases and J 5 bases, leaving 5 bases between the germline ends. The CDR3 has 11 residues. CDR1 and CDR2 (germline): SGHRS, YFSETQ.

The chain is built from TRBV27 and TRBJ2-2, with TRBD2 identical over 9 bases. Germline V CDR1 and CDR2: MNHEY, SMNVEV (reference sequence). The CDR3 has 14 amino acids. V shed 5 bases and J 6 bases; nucleotides not matched to a gene: 4. The CDR3 region is CASSHERGAGELFF. CDR3 bases: TGTGCCAGCAGTCACGAGCGGGGGGCCGGGGAGCTGTTTTTT.

In this sample, this clone turned up a few times. V is TRBV11-2 and J is TRBJ2-1, with TRBD2 as a possible D gene (6 bases). Trimming pared 3 bases from V and 0 bases from J, leaving 9 bases between. The CDR3 covers 15 residues. The germline V gene has CDR1 SGHAT and CDR2 FQNNGV. The CDR3 sequence is CASSFYGSSYNEQFF. DNA of the CDR3: TGTGCCAGCAGCTTTTACGGGAGCTCCTACAATGAGCAGTTCTTC.

The chain joins TRBV6-5 to TRBJ1-6, with TRBD1 as a possible D gene (5 bases). Germline assignment: CDR1 MNHEY and CDR2 SVGAGI. This CDR3 comprises 13 residues. Trimming shortened V by 6 bases and J by 8 bases, and 11 bases separated the two germline ends. The CDR3 DNA sequence: TGTGCCAGCAGAGACAGTTCCTATTCACCCCTCCACTTT. This codes for CASRDSSYSPLHF.

This sequence joins TRBV5-5 and TRBJ1-5, with 8 bases that match TRBD1. CDR1 and CDR2 (germline): SGHKS, YYEKEE (reference sequence). The CDR3 is 16 residues long. The J segment lost 4 bases and the V segment lost 4 bases, leaving 10 bases of the junction unmatched. The CDR3 region has the DNA TGTGCCAGCAGCCGTGATGGGACAGGCGAAAATCAGCCCCAGCATTTT. Its translation: CASSRDGTGENQPQHF. Drawing the rest from reference TRBV5-5 and TRBJ1-5, the complete variable domain is DAGVTQSPTHLIKTRGQQVTLRCSPISGHKSVSWYQQVLGQGPQFIFQYYEKEERGRGNFPDRFSARQFPNYSSELNVNALLLGDSALYLCASSRDGTGENQPQHFGDGTRLSIL.

This chain uses TRBV28 with TRBJ2-4; 7 bases fit TRBD2. V dropped 5 bases and J dropped 4; count of bases not matched to a gene: 8. This CDR3 is built from 15 residues. CDR1 MDHEN and CDR2 SYDVKM come from the germline V gene. The CDR3 protein is CASSNEGLVKNIQYF. The CDR3 nucleotides read TGTGCCAGCAGTAATGAAGGACTAGTAAAAAACATTCAGTACTTC.

This chain uses TRBV2 with TRBJ1-6; D is ambiguous. V was cut by 7 bases and J by 8 bases, with 15 bases left in between. This CDR3 has 14 amino acids. CDR1 and CDR2 (germline): SNHLY, FYNNEI. The CDR3 protein is CASTEGPEDSPLHF. CDR3 nucleotide sequence: TGTGCCAGCACCGAGGGCCCAGAAGATTCACCCCTCCACTTT.

The gene calls are TRBV11-3 and TRBJ2-1, with D perhaps matching TRBD2 (5 bases). V dropped 5 bases and J dropped 5 bases, with 16 bases sitting between them. The CDR3 is made up of 15 amino acids. Germline V CDR1 and CDR2: SGHNT, YENEEA. The CDR3 protein is CASSRTSALHNEQFF. The DNA for the CDR3 is TGTGCCAGCAGCCGCACTAGTGCCTTACACAATGAGCAGTTCTTC. The whole variable domain, remainder taken from reference TRBV11-3 and TRBJ2-1, is EAGVVQSPRYKIIEKKQPVAFWCNPISGHNTLYWYLQNLGQGPELLIRYENEEAVDDSQLPKDRFSAERLKGVDSTLKIQPAELGDSAVYLCASSRTSALHNEQFFGPGTRLTVL.

The chain recombines TRBV6-1 with TRBJ1-2; D not resolved. The V gene's germline CDR1 is MNHNS and CDR2 SASEGT. The CDR3 length is 14 residues. Trimming shortened V by 1 base and J by 5 bases, and 11 bases separated the two germline ends. In nucleotides, the CDR3 is TGTGCCAGCAGTGAAGGGCGGAGTCAATATGGCTACACCTTC. This translates into CASSEGRSQYGYTF.